These 14 T cell receptor beta chains came from one sample sequenced in a study of response to subunit inactivated influenza vaccine. TCRdb passed the RT-PCR reads through MiXCR, listing each CDR3 protein once. The sample lists about 650,000 distinct CDR3 sequences, 15% to 19% occurring once. The material sequenced was PBMCs from blood, taken 12 days after vaccination. The source of these receptors is a man between 50 and 59 years old who received an inactivated influenza vaccine.

This clonotype appeared a few times. The chain is built from TRBV15 and TRBJ2-1; 8 positions agree with TRBD2. The CDR3 runs 16 residues. The germline gives CDR1 LNHNV, CDR2 YYDKDF (reference sequence). Trimming removed 1 base from V and 3 bases from J; junction bases left unmatched: 5. The CDR3 region is CATSRARGGVYNEQFF. Here the CDR3 DNA reads TGTGCCACCAGCAGAGCTCGGGGGGGAGTCTACAATGAGCAGTTCTTC.

This clonotype was found a few times. This chain links TRBV29-1 with TRBJ2-3; D remains unclear. Between the trimmed V and J ends, which lost 3 bases and 1 base, there was a span of 5 bases. The CDR3 extends over 12 amino acids. CDR1 is SQVTM, CDR2 ANQGSEA, per germline. The CDR3 nucleotides read TGCAGCGTTGATTACCGCACAGATACGCAGTATTTT. Its protein is CSVDYRTDTQYF.

This clonotype appeared a few times. The V gene is TRBV12-3 or TRBV12-4, the J gene TRBJ2-5; D may be TRBD2 (5 bases). The CDR3 runs 13 residues. The V end was cut by 4 bases, the J end by 1 base, with 7 bases between. This chain's CDR3 is CASSSTTQETQYF. CDR3 nucleotide sequence: TGTGCCAGCAGTTCGACTACCCAAGAGACCCAGTACTTC.

A few counts support this clonotype. The chain combines TRBV20-1 with TRBJ2-3; 7 bases line up with TRBD1. V lost 3 bases and J lost 2; bases outside the gene matches: 5. CDR1 and CDR2 from the germline V gene are DFQATT and SNEGSKA (reference sequence). The CDR3 sequence is 14 residues long. CDR3 bases: TGCAGTGCTAGGTCCAGGGGGATCACAGATACGCAGTATTTT. Translation gives CSARSRGITDTQYF.

The chain carries TRBV18 and TRBJ1-3; D uncertain. V dropped 3 bases and J dropped 3 bases, with 6 bases sitting between them. The CDR3 loop spans 13 amino acids. CDR1 is KGHSH and CDR2 is LQKENI in the germline V gene. CDR3 in amino acids: CASSPDGGNTIYF. CDR3 sequence (DNA): TGTGCCAGCTCACCGGACGGTGGAAACACCATATATTTT.

The chain links TRBV5-1 to TRBJ2-7; D may be TRBD1 (6 bases). The CDR3 runs to 13 residues. Between the trimmed V and J ends, which lost 3 bases and 6 bases, there was a span of 13 bases. CDR1 SGHRS and CDR2 YFSETQ come from the germline V gene. The CDR3 spells CASSSVQGSEQYF. The CDR3 bases are TGCGCCAGCAGCTCCGTACAGGGTTCCGAGCAGTACTTC. Based on the CDR3 plus reference TRBV5-1 and TRBJ2-7, the full variable domain is KAGVTQTPRYLIKTRGQQVTLSCSPISGHRSVSWYQQTPGQGLQFLFEYFSETQRNKGNFPGRFSGRQFSNSRSEMNVSTLELGDSALYLCASSSVQGSEQYFGPGTRLTVT.

This clonotype has more than one count but fewer than ten. This chain connects TRBV12-3 or TRBV12-4 to TRBJ1-2; the D gene is possibly TRBD1 (5 bases). V shed 11 bases and J shed 4 bases, with 14 bases lying between them. The CDR3 runs to 12 residues. CDR3 sequence (DNA): TGTGCCTGCGAGGGGATGCGCTATGGCTACACCTTC. This translates into CACEGMRYGYTF.

In its sample, this clonotype was seen a few times. V usage is TRBV10-1 and J usage is TRBJ1-3; 7 positions match TRBD1. The germline CDR1 and CDR2 sequences are WNHNN and SYGVQD (reference sequence). This CDR3 has 14 residues. Unmatched junction bases numbered 2, after V lost 6 bases and J lost 0 bases. CDR3 sequence reads: CASRTGSSGNTIYF. CDR3 DNA: TGCGCCAGCAGGACAGGGAGCTCTGGAAACACCATATATTTT.

The sample holds a few counts of this clonotype. The gene calls are TRBV19 and TRBJ2-1; 8 nucleotides match TRBD2. V dropped 5 bases and J dropped 6; count of bases not matched to a gene: 6. Germline-derived CDR1 and CDR2 are LNHDA and SQIVND (reference sequence). The CDR3 runs to 14 residues. CDR3 bases: TGTGCCAGTAGTGAAGCGGGAGTTGTCAATGAGCAGTTCTTC. It is translated as CASSEAGVVNEQFF.

The CDR3 spells CSAKNPTSGWAPPLHF. For the CDR3, the DNA is TGCAGTGCCAAAAACCCGACGTCGGGGTGGGCACCACCCCTCCACTTT. The genes are TRBV20-1 and TRBJ1-6; D is unresolved. The V end lost 6 bases, the J end lost 11 bases, and 26 bases lay between the germline ends. CDR3 length: 16 residues. Germline V CDR1 and CDR2: DFQATT, SNEGSKA (reference sequence).

Many counts were recorded for this clonotype. The chain recombines TRBV6-1 with TRBJ1-1; 7 bases line up with TRBD1. With V trimmed by 5 bases and J by 8 bases, 11 bases remained unmatched. CDR1 is MNHNS and CDR2 is SASEGT in the germline V gene. There are 14 residues in the CDR3. The CDR3 sequence: CASSPPGQLPEAFF. The CDR3 DNA sequence: TGTGCCAGCAGTCCCCCGGGACAGCTGCCCGAAGCTTTCTTT.

The rearrangement joins TRBV7-2 to TRBJ2-5, with 7 bases aligning to TRBD2. The junction had 12 bases not matched to a gene; V was cut back by 1 base and J by 10 bases. The V gene's germline CDR1 is SGHTA and CDR2 FQGNSA. There are 15 residues in the CDR3. CDR3 sequence (DNA): TGTGCCAGCAGCTTAGAAGCGTTGGGGGGGGTGAACCAGTACTTC. It translates to CASSLEALGGVNQYF.

This clonotype has just a few counts. The genes are TRBV12-3 or TRBV12-4 and TRBJ2-1, with 7 bases identical to TRBD2. The CDR3 covers 16 residues. After removal of 8 bases from V and 0 bases from J, the junction contained 10 bases not matched to a gene. The CDR3 region has the DNA TGTGCCAGCGGGGGGGGAGCGTCTAGCTCCTACAATGAGCAGTTCTTC. It yields the protein CASGGGASSSYNEQFF.

This clonotype was recorded a few times. The chain couples TRBV15 to TRBJ2-7; D may be TRBD1 (6 bases). Per germline, CDR1 LNHNV and CDR2 YYDKDF (reference sequence). The CDR3 length is 15 residues. Trimming stripped 1 base from V and 3 bases from J, with 13 bases between. CDR3 loop: CATSRAGTPFYEQYF. The DNA of the CDR3 is TGTGCCACCAGCAGAGCCGGGACACCTTTCTACGAGCAGTACTTC.